This paragraph reports one T cell receptor (beta chain). Its target is unknown. Amplification yielded TCR beta CDR3 regions, with RNA transcripts as the source. The TCR CDR3 first-round RT-PCR relied on the HTBI primer set. TCRdb used MiXCR to reprocess the multiplex PCR reads, holding one entry per CDR3 protein. This table has under 700,000 distinct CDR3 sequences, over 15% appearing once. V was pared by 2 bases and J by 4 bases, with 11 bases between. CDR1 and CDR2 (germline): SGHDN, FVKESK. This CDR3 is 14 amino acids long. These data come from a study of T cells in Graves' hyperthyroidism and ophthalmopathy. Study as a whole: At initial diagnosis, before any treatment had begun, peripheral blood was obtained. Study observations and caveats: Most thyroid-expanded clonotypes above 0.001 were also found in blood. Stable hyperthyroidism and ophthalmopathy were separated using 13 V-J signatures.

Graves' hyperthyroidism qualified as stable when ophthalmopathy did not progress within 18 months. The source material was blood. V usage is TRBV14 and J usage is TRBJ1-1; no reliable D call. The sequence derives from a woman under 30 with Graves' hyperthyroidism. The CDR3: CASSQSPWGTEAFF. In nucleotides, the CDR3 is TGTGCCAGCAGCCAAAGTCCCTGGGGCACTGAAGCTTTCTTT. The full variable domain, its missing parts supplied by reference TRBV14 and TRBJ1-1, is EAGVTQFPSHSVIEKGQTVTLRCDPISGHDNLYWYRRVMGKEIKFLLHFVKESKQDESGMPNNRFLAERTGGTYSTLKVQPAELEDSGVYFCASSQSPWGTEAFFGQGTRLTVV.